This T cell receptor beta chain appears in the sequencing data of a study of blood T cell repertoires in COVID-19. Looking at the study overall: The United States, Italy and Spain provided the acute and convalescent COVID-19 samples.

The CDR3 length is 13 residues. J gave up 2 bases and V 3 bases, and 1 base lay outside the gene matches. The germline CDR1 and CDR2 sequences are SGDLS and YYNGEE. Enrolled during active infection, Seattle patients were then followed longitudinally. Using immunoSEQ multiplex PCR, the repertoire was profiled, and TCRdb retains in-frame clones only, with some absent. The repertoire has around 230,000 clones, over 75% of them found once; the top ten carry roughly 4.6%. This chain links TRBV9 with TRBJ2-5; 7 nucleotides align to TRBD2. The sequence derives from a man aged 45-65 years with COVID-19, enrolled during active disease. Input material: peripheral blood. CDR3 coding DNA: TGTGCCAGCAGCGCGGGACTACAAGAGACCCAGTACTTC. Its protein product is CASSAGLQETQYF.